The source of this TCR beta chain is a study of T cell responses to AZD1222 COVID-19 vaccine. Study-wide findings and caveats: Seropositive at baseline were only a handful of AZD1222 recipients. Within unmutated variant regions lay the reported targets of nearly half of spike-specific TCRs. Donors skewed white British and female; clonal diversity was possibly underestimated. A rise in Spike-specific TCR breadth and depth followed two AZD1222 doses.

A word on this clone: The target antigen is unknown.

Trimming at V came to 6 bases and at J to 2 bases, leaving 7 bases not matched to a gene. Germline lookup yields CDR1 MNHEY and CDR2 SMNVEV (reference sequence). The CDR3 is made up of 17 amino acids. Clones were sequenced by immunoSEQ multiplex PCR, and TCRdb holds only the in-frame ones, with some missing. The sample holds about 130,000 clones, roughly 84% seen once. Specimen: peripheral blood, collected on day 0 of AZD1222 vaccination. This clonotype was sampled from an adult in good health. The chain recombines TRBV27 with TRBJ2-3, with TRBD2 identical over 14 bases. CDR3 residues: CASSGTSGSRFTDTQYF. The CDR3 DNA follows: TGTGCCAGCAGCGGGACTAGCGGGAGTAGGTTCACAGATACGCAGTATTTT.